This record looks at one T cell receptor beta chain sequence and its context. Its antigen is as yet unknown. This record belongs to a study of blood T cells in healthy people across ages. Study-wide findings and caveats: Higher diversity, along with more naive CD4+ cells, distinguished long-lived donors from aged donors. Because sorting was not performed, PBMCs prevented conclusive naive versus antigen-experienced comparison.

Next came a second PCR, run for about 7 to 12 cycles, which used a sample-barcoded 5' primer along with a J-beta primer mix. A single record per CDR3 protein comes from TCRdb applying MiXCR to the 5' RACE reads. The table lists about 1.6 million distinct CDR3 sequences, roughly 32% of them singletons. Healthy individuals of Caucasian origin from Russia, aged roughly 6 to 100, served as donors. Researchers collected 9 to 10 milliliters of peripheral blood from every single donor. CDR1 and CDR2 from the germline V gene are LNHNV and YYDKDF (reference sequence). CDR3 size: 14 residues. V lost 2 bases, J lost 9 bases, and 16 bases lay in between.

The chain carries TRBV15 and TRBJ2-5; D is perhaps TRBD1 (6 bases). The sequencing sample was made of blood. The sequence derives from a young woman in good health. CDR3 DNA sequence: TGTGCCACCAGCAGAACGGATCTCAAGGGGGCCCAGTACTTC. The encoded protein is CATSRTDLKGAQYF.